This record covers a single T cell receptor (beta chain). This record comes from a study of blood T cells in healthy people across ages. V was pared by 6 bases and J by 2 bases, with 16 bases between. This CDR3 has 15 residues. The germline gives CDR1 LGHNT, CDR2 FRNRAP. A second PCR, run for roughly 7 to 12 cycles, used a sample-barcoded 5' primer plus a J-beta primer mix. TCRdb reanalysed the 5' RACE reads using MiXCR and keeps one entry per CDR3 protein. The sample yields around 2 million distinct CDR3 sequences, 39% seen once. The chain employs TRBV12-5 and TRBJ1-2; no firm D call. This TCR was recovered from a human donor in good health. Sequencing input: blood. Here the CDR3 DNA reads TGTGCTAGTGGCCCCGGAGTGGACGGCAACTATGGCTACACCTTC. This gives the protein CASGPGVDGNYGYTF.